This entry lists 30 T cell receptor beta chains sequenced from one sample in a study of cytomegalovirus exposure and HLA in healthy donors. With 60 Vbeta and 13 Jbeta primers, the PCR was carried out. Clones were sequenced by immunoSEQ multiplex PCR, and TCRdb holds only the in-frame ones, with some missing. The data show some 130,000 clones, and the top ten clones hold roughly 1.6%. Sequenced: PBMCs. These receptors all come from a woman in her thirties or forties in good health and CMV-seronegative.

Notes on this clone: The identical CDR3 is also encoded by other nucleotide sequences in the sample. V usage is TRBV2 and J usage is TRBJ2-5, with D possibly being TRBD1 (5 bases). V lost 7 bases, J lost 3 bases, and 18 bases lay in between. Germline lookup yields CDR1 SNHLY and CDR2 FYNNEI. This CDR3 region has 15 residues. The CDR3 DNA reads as TGTGCCAGCAACGGGCAGGGATTGAGGAAAGAGACCCAGTACTTC. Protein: CASNGQGLRKETQYF.

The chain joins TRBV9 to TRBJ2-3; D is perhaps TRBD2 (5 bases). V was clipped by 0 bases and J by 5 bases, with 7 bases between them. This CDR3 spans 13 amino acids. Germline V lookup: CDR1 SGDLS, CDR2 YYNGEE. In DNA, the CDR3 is TGTGCCAGCAGCGTAGACCGGGGAGATACGCAGTATTTT. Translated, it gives CASSVDRGDTQYF.

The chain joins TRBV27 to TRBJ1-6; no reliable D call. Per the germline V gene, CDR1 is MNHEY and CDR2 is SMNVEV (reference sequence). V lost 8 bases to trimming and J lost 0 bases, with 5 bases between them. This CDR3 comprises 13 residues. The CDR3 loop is CASGSSYNSPLHF. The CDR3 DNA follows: TGTGCCAGCGGGAGCTCCTATAATTCACCCCTCCACTTT.

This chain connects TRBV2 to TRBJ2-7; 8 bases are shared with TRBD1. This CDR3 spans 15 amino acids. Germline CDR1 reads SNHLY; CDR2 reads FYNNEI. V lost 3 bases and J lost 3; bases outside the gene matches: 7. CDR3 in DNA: TGTGCCAGCAGTGAGACCGGGACAGGATTCTACGAGCAGTACTTC. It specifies CASSETGTGFYEQYF.

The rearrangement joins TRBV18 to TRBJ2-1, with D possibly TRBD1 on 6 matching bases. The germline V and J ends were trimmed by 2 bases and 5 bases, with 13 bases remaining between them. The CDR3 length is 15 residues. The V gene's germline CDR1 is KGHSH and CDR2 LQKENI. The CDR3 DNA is TGTGCCAGCTCACCAAGAGCAGAGGGGGACAATGAGCAGTTCTTC. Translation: CASSPRAEGDNEQFF.

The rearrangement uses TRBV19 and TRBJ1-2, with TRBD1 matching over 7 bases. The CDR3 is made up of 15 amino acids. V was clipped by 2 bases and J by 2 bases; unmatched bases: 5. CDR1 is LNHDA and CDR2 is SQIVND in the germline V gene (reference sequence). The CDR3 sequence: CASSIRTGVNYGYTF. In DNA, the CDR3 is TGTGCCAGTAGTATACGTACAGGGGTGAACTATGGCTACACCTTC.

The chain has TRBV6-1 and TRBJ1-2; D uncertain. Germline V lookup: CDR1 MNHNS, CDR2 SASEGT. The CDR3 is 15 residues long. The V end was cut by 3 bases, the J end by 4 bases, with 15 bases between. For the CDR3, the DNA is TGTGCCAGCAGTGAGAGGGCGGGGTCTCTCTATGGCTACACCTTC. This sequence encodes CASSERAGSLYGYTF.

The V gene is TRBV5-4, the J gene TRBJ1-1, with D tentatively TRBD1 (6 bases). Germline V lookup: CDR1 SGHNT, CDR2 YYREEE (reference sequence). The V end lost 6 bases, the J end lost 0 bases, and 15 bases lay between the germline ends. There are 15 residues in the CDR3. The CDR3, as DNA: TGTGCCAGCACGAACCCAGGGGCAATGAACACTGAAGCTTTCTTT. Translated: CASTNPGAMNTEAFF.

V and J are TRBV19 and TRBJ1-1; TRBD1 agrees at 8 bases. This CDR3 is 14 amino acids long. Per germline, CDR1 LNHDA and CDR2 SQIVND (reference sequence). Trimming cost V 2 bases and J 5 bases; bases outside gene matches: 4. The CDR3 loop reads CASSISGGGTEAFF. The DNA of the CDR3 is TGTGCCAGTAGTATATCAGGGGGCGGTACTGAAGCTTTCTTT.

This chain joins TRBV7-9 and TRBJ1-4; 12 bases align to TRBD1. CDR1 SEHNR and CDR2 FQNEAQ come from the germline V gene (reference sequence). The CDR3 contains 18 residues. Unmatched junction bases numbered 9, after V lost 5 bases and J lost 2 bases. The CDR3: CASSPRDRGHGTNEKLFF. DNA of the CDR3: TGTGCCAGCAGCCCCCGGGACAGGGGGCATGGCACTAATGAAAAACTGTTTTTT.

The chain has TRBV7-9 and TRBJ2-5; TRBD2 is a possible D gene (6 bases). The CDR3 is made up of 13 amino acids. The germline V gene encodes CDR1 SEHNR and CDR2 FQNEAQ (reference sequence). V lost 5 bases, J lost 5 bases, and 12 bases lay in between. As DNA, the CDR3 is TGTGCCAGCAGCGCAGGGAGGCTGGAGACCCAGTACTTC. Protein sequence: CASSAGRLETQYF.

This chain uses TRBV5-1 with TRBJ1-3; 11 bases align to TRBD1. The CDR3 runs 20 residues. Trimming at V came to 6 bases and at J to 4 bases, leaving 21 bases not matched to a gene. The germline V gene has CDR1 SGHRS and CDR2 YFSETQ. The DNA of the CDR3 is TGCGCCAGCAACCAAAAGCTGGAAAAGCCGGGACAGGGGGGAGGAAACACCATATATTTT. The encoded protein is CASNQKLEKPGQGGGNTIYF.

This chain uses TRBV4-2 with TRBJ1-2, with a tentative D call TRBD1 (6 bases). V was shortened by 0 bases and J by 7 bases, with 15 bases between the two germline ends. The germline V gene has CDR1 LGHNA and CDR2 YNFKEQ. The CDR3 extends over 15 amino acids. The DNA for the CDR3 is TGTGCCAGCAGCCAAGATGTGACAGGTGGCGGTGGCTACACCTTC. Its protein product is CASSQDVTGGGGYTF.

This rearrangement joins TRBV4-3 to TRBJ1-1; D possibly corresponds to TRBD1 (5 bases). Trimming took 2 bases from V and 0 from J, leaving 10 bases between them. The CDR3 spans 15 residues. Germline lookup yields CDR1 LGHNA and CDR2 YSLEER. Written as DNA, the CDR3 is TGCGCCAGCAGCCAAACGGCACAGGTGAACACTGAAGCTTTCTTT. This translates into CASSQTAQVNTEAFF.

CDR3 residues: CASSLIQEQYF. The DNA for the CDR3 is TGTGCCAGCAGCTTAATTCAGGAGCAGTACTTC. The rearrangement links TRBV7-3 to TRBJ2-7; no firm D call. This CDR3 contains 11 residues. Germline V gene lookup returns CDR1 SGHTA and CDR2 FQGTGA. The V and J ends lost 1 base and 7 bases respectively, with 5 bases between them.

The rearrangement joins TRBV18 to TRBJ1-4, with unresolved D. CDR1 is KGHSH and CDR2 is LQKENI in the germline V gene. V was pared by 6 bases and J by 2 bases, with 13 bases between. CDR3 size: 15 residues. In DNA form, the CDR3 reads TGTGCCAGCTCGTTCAACAGTGAGACTAATGAAAAACTGTTTTTT. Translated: CASSFNSETNEKLFF.

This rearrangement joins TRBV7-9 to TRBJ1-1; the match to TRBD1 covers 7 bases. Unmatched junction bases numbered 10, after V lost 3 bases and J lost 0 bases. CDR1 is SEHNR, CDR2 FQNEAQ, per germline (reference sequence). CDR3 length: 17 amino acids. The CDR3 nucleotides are TGTGCCAGCAGCTTTGGGGACAGCCCTTTCATGAACACTGAAGCTTTCTTT. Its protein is CASSFGDSPFMNTEAFF.

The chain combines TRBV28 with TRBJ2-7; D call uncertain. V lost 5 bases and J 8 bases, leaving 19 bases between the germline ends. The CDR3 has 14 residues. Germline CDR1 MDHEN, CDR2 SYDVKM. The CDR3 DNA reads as TGTGCCAGCAGTCTACAGTCGAGCCTGAGAAAGCAGTACGTC. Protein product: CASSLQSSLRKQYV.

The CDR3 spells CASSPGQQETQYF. The DNA of the CDR3 is TGTGCCAGCAGCCCTGGACAGCAAGAGACCCAGTACTTC. The chain uses TRBV7-3 and TRBJ2-5, with D possibly being TRBD1 (6 bases). The V and J ends lost 5 bases and 2 bases respectively, with 9 bases between them. Germline V lookup: CDR1 SGHTA, CDR2 FQGTGA. The CDR3 runs 13 residues.

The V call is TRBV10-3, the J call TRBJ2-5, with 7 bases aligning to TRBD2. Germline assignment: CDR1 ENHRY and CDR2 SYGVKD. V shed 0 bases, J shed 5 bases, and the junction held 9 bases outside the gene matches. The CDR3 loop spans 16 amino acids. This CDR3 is CAISESRSGGRETQYF. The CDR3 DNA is TGTGCCATCAGTGAGTCCCGATCGGGGGGTCGGGAGACCCAGTACTTC.

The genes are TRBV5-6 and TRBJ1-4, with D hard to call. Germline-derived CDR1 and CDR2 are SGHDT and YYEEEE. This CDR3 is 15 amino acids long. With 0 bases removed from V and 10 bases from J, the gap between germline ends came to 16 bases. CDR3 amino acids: CASSLETALKRKLFF. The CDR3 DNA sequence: TGTGCCAGCAGCTTGGAAACAGCCCTTAAGAGAAAACTGTTTTTT.

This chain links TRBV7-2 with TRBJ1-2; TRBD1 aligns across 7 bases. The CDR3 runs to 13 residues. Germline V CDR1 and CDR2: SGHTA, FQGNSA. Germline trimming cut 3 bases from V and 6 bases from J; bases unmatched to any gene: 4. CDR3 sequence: CASSLTGYNGYTF. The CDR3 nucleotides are TGTGCCAGCAGCTTGACAGGGTACAATGGCTACACCTTC.

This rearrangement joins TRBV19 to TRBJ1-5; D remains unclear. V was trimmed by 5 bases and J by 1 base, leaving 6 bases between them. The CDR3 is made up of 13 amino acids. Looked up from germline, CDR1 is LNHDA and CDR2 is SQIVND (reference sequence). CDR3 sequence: CASSLESNQPQHF. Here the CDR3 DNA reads TGTGCCAGTAGTCTGGAGAGCAATCAGCCCCAGCATTTT.

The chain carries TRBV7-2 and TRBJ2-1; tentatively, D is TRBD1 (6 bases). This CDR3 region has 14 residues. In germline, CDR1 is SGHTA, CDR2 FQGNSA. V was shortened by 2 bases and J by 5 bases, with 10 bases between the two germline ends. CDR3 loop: CASSLSQGNNEQFF. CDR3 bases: TGTGCCAGCAGCTTAAGCCAGGGGAACAATGAGCAGTTCTTC.

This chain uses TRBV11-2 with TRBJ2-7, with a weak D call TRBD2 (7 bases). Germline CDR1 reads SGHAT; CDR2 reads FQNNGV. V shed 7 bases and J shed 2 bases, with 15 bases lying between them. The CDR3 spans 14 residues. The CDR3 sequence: CASTTSGGPYEQYV. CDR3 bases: TGTGCCAGCACCACCTCGGGGGGCCCCTACGAGCAGTACGTC.

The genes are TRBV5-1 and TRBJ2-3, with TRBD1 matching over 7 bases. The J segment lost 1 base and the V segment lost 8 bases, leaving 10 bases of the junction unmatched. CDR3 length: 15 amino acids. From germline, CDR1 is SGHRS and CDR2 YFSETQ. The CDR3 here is CASFEPGTGTDTQYF. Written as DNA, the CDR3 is TGCGCCAGTTTCGAGCCAGGGACAGGCACAGATACGCAGTATTTT.

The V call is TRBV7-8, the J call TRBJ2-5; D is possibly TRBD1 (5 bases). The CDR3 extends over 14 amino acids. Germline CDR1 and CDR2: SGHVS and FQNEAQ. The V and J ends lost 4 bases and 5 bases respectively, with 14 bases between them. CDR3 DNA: TGTGCCAGCAGCTCGACAGTACCAGCGGAGACCCAGTACTTC. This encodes CASSSTVPAETQYF.

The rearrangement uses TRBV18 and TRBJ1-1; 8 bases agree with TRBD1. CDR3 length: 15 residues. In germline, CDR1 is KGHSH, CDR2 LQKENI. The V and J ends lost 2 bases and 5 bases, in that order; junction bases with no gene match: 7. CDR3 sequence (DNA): TGTGCCAGCTCACCAAGGCAGGGGGCGCAGACTGAAGCTTTCTTT. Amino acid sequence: CASSPRQGAQTEAFF.

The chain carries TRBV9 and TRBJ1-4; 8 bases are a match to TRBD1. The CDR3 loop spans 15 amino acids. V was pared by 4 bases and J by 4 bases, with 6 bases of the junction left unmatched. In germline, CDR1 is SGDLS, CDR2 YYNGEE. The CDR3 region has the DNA TGTGCCAGCAGCAGAGGGACAGGAGGTAATGAAAAACTGTTTTTT. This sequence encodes CASSRGTGGNEKLFF.

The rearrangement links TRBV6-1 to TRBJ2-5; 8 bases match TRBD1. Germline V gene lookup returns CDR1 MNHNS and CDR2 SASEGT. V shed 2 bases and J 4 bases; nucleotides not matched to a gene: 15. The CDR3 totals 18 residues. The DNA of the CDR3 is TGTGCCAGCAGTGAATCAACGTATAGACAGGGGTACCCAGAGACCCAGTACTTC. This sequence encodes CASSESTYRQGYPETQYF.